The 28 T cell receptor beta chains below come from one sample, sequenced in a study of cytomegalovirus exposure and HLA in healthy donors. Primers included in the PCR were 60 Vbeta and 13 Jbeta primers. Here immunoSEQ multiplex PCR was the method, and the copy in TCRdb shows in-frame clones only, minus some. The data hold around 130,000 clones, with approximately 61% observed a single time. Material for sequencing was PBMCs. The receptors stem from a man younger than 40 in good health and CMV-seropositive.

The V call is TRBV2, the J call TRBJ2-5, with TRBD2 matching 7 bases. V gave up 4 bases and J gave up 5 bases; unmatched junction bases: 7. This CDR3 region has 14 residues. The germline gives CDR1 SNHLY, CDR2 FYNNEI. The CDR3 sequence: CASSGSGTGETQYF. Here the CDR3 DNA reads TGTGCCAGCAGTGGGAGCGGGACGGGGGAGACCCAGTACTTC. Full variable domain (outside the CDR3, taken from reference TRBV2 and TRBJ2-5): EPEVTQTPSHQVTQMGQEVILRCVPISNHLYFYWYRQILGQKVEFLVSFYNNEISEKSEIFDDQFSVERPDGSNFTLKIRSTKLEDSAMYFCASSGSGTGETQYFGPGTRLLVL.

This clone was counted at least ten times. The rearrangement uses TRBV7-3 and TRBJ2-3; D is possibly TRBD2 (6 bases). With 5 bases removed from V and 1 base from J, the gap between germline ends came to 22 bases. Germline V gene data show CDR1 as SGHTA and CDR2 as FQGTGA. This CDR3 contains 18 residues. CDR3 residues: CASSVRGSAGRRTDTQYF. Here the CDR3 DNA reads TGTGCCAGCAGCGTCAGAGGGTCTGCGGGGAGACGCACAGATACGCAGTATTTT.

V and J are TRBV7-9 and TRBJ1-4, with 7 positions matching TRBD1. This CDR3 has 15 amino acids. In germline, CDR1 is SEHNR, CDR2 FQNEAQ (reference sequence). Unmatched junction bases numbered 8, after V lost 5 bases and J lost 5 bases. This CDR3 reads CASSGRDSINEKLFF. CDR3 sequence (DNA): TGTGCCAGCAGCGGACGGGACAGCATAAATGAAAAACTGTTTTTT.

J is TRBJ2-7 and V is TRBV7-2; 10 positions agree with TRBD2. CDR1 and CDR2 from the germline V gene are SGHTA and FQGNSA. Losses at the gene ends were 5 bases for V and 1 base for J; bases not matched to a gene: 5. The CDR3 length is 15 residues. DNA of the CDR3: TGTGCCAGCAGCACCGGGACTAGCGATTCCTACGAGCAGTACTTC. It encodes CASSTGTSDSYEQYF.

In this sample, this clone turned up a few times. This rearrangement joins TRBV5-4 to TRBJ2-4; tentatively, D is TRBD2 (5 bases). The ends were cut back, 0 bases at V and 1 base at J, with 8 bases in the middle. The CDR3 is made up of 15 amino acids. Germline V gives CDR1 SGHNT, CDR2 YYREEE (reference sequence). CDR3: CASSLVGEAKNIQYF. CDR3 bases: TGTGCCAGCAGCTTGGTCGGGGAGGCCAAAAACATTCAGTACTTC.

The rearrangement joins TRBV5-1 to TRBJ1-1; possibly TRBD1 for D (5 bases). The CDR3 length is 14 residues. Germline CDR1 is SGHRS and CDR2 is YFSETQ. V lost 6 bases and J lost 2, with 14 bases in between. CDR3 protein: CASTVYWGNTEAFF. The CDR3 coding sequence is TGCGCCAGCACCGTATACTGGGGCAACACTGAAGCTTTCTTT. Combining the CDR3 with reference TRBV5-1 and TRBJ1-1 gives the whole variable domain KAGVTQTPRYLIKTRGQQVTLSCSPISGHRSVSWYQQTPGQGLQFLFEYFSETQRNKGNFPGRFSGRQFSNSRSEMNVSTLELGDSALYLCASTVYWGNTEAFFGQGTRLTVV.

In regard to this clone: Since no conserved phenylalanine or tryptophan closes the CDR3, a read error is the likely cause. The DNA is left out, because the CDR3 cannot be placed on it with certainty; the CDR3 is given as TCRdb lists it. CDR3 protein: CSARGSKQGII. The chain has TRBV20-1 and TRBJ2-7; the table's D call, TRBD1, was not checked against the DNA. Germline assignment: CDR1 DFQATT and CDR2 SNEGSKA (reference sequence). The CDR3 is 11 residues long, counting both termini.

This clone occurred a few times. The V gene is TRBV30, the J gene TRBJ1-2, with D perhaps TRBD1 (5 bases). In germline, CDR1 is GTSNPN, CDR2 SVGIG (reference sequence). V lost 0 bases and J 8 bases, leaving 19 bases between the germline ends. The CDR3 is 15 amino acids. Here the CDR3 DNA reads TGTGCCTGGAGTGTCCTAAGCGAGGACACGGAGGGCTACACCTTC. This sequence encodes CAWSVLSEDTEGYTF.

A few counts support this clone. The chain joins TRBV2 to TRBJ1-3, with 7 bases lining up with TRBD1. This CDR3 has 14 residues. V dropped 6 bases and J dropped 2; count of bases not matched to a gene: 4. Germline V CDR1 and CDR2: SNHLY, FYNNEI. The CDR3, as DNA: TGTGCCAGCAGAACAGGGGTCCCTGGAAACACCATATATTTT. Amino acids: CASRTGVPGNTIYF.

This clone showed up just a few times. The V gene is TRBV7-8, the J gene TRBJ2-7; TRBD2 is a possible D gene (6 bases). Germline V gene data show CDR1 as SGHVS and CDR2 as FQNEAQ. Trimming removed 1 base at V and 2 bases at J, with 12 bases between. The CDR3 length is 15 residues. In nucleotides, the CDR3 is TGTGCCAGCAGCTTAGACCGCGGGAAACCCTACGAGCAGTACTTC. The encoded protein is CASSLDRGKPYEQYF.

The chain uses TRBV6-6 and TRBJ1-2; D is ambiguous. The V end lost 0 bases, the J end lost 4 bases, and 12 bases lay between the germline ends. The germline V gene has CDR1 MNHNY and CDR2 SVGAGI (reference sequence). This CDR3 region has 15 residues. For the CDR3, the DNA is TGTGCCAGCAGTTACTCGTGGGAGCCATTCTATGGCTACACCTTC. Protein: CASSYSWEPFYGYTF.

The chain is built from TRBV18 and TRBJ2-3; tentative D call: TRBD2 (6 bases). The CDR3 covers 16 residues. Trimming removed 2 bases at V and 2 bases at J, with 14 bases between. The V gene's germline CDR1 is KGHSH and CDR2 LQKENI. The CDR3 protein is CASSPDGRDFTDTQYF. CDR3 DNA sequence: TGTGCCAGCTCACCAGACGGGAGAGACTTCACAGATACGCAGTATTTT.

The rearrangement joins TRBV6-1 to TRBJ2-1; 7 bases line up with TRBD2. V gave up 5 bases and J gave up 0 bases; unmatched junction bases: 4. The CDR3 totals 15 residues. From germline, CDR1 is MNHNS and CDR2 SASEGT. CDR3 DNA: TGTGCCAGCAGTCTTAGCGGGCTCTCCTACAATGAGCAGTTCTTC. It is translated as CASSLSGLSYNEQFF.

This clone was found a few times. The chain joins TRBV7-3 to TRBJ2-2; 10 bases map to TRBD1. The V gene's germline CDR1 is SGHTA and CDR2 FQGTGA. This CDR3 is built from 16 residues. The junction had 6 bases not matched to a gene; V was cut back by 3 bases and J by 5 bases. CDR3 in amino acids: CASSLGQGLGTGELFF. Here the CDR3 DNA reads TGTGCCAGCAGCTTGGGACAGGGGTTGGGGACCGGGGAGCTGTTTTTT.

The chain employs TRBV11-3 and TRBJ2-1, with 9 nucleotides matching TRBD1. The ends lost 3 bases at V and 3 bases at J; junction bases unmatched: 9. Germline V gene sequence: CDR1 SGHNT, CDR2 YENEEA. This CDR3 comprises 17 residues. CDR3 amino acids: CASSFTFGTGRYNEQFF. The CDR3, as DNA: TGTGCCAGCAGCTTTACTTTCGGGACAGGGCGCTACAATGAGCAGTTCTTC.

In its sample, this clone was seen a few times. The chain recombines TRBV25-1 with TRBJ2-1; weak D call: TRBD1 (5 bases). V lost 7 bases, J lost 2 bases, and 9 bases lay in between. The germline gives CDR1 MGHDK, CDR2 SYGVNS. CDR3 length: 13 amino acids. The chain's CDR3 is CASMGPAYNEQFF. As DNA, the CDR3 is TGTGCCAGCATGGGGCCTGCCTACAATGAGCAGTTCTTC.

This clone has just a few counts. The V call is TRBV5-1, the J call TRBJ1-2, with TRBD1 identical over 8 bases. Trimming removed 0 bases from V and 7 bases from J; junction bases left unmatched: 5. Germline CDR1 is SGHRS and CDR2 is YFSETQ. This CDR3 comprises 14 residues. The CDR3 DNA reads TGCGCCAGCAGCTTGGGACAGGGGTGGATTGGCTACACCTTC. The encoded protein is CASSLGQGWIGYTF.

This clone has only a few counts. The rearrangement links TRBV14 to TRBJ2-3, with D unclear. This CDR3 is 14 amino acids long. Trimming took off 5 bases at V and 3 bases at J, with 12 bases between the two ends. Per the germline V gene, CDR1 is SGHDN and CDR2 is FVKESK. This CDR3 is CASSSPEITDTQYF. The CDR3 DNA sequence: TGTGCCAGCAGCTCTCCCGAGATTACAGATACGCAGTATTTT.

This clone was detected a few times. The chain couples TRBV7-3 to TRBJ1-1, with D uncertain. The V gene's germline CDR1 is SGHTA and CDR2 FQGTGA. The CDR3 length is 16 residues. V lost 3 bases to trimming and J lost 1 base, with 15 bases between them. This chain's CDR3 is CASSFFQVVGNTEAFF. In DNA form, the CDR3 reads TGTGCCAGCAGCTTCTTTCAGGTAGTTGGGAACACTGAAGCTTTCTTT.

Here the CDR3 DNA reads TGCGCCAGCAGCTTTTGGACTAGCGGCAGCACAGATACGCAGTATTTT. Its translation: CASSFWTSGSTDTQYF. The V call is TRBV5-1, the J call TRBJ2-3; TRBD2 matches at 10 bases. Germline CDR1 is SGHRS and CDR2 is YFSETQ. V gave up 2 bases and J gave up 0 bases; unmatched junction bases: 3. This CDR3 is built from 16 residues.

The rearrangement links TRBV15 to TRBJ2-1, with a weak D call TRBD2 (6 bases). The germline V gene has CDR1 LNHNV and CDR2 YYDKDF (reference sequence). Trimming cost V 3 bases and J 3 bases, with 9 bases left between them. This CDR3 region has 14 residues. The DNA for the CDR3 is TGTGCCACCAGCAGGGGGGACTTCTACAATGAGCAGTTCTTC. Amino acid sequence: CATSRGDFYNEQFF.

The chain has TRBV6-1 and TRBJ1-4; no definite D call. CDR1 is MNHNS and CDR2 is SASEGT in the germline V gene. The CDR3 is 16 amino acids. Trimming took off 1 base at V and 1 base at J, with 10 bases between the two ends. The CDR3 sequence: CASSEDRAGTNEKLFF. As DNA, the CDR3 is TGTGCCAGCAGTGAAGACAGAGCGGGAACTAATGAAAAACTGTTTTTT.

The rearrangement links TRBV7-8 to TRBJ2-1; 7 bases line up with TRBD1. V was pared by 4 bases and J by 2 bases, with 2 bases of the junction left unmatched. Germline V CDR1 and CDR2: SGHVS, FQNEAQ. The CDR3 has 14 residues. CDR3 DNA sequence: TGTGCCAGCAGCTCCCAGGGGGCCTACAATGAGCAGTTCTTC. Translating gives CASSSQGAYNEQFF.

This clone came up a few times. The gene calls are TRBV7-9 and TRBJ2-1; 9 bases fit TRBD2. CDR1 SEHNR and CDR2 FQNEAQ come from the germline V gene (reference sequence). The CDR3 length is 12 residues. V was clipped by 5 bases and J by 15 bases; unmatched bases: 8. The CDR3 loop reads CASSAPSGMAFF. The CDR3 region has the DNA TGTGCCAGCAGCGCGCCTAGCGGGATGGCGTTCTTC.

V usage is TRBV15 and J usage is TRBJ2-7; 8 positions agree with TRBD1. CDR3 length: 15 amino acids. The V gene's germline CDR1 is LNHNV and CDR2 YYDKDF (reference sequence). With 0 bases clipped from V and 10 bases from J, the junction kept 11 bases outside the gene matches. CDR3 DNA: TGTGCCACCAGCAGAGAGAGACAGGGGTCGACGGGCCAGTACTTC. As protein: CATSRERQGSTGQYF.

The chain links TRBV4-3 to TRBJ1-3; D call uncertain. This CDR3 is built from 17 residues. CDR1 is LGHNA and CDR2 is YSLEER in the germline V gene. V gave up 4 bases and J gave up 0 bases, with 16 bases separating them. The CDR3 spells CASSPYVVRASGNTIYF. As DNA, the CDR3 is TGCGCCAGCAGCCCCTATGTGGTCCGAGCCTCTGGAAACACCATATATTTT.

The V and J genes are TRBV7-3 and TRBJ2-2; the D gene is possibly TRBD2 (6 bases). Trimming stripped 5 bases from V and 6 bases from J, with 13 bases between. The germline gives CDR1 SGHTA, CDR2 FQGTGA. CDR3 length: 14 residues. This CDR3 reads CASSRGGDAGELFF. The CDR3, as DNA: TGTGCCAGCAGCCGCGGAGGGGATGCCGGGGAGCTGTTTTTT.

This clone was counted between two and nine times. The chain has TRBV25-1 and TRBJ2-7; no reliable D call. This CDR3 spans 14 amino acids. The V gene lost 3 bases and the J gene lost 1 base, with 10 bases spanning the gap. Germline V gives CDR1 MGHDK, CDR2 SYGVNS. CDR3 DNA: TGTGCCAGCAGTGAGTCTGGCGGATCCTACGAGCAGTACTTC. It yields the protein CASSESGGSYEQYF.